The TCR beta chain under discussion was sequenced for a study of T cells in Graves' hyperthyroidism and ophthalmopathy. Details on this clonotype: What it binds is not known.

Germline CDR1 and CDR2: SGHTA and FQGNSA. The CDR3 contains 15 residues. V was clipped by 5 bases and J by 7 bases; unmatched bases: 9. Patients were excluded because of uncontrolled infection, other autoimmune disease, pregnancy or lactation. Overall study findings and caveats: Most clonotypes expanded in the thyroid (above 0.001) were also present in blood.

The CDR3 regions of TCR beta were amplified from RNA transcripts. Carried out on the TCR CDR3, a first-round RT-PCR used the HTBI primer set. From the multiplex PCR reads, TCRdb called clonotypes with MiXCR, one entry per CDR3 protein. The sample has under 500,000 distinct CDR3 sequences, roughly an eighth seen once. The sequenced sample was blood. This chain connects TRBV7-2 to TRBJ2-2; TRBD2 agrees at 8 bases. The sequence derives from a man in his fifties with Graves' ophthalmopathy. CDR3 protein: CASSPRLASFGELFF. CDR3 in DNA: TGTGCCAGCAGCCCACGACTAGCGTCCTTCGGGGAGCTGTTTTTT.